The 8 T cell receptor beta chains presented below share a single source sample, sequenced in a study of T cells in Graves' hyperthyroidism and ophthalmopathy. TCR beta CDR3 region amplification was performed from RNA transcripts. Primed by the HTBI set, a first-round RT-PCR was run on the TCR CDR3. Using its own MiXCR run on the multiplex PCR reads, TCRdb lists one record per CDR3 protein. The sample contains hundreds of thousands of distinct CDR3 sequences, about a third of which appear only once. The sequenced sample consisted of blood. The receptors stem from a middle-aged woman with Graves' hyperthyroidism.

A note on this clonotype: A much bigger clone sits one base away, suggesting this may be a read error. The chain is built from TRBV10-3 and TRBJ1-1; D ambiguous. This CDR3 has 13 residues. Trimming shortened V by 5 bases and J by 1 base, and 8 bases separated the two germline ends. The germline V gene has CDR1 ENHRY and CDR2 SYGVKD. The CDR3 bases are TGTGCCATCAGTTGGCGACGGAACACTGAAGCTTTCTTT. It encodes CAISWRRNTEAFF.

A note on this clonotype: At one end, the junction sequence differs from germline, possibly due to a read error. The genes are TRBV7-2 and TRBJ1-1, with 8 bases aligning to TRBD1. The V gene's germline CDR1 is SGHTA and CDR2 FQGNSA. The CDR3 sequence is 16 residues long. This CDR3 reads CASSHYRGGANTEAFF. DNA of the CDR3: TGCGCCAGCAGCCATTACAGGGGGGGTGCGAACACTGAAGCTTTCTTT.

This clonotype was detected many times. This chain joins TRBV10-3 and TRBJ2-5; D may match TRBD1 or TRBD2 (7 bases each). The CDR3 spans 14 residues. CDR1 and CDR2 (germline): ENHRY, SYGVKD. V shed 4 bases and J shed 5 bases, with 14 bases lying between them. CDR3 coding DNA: TGTGCCATCAGTGGTAACAGGGGAGGGGAGACCCAGTACTTC. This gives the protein CAISGNRGGETQYF.

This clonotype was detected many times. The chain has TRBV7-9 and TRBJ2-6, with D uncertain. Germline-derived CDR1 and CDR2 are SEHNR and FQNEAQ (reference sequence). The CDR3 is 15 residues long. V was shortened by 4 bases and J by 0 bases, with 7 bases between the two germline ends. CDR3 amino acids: CASSSDTSGANVLTF. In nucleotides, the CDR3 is TGTGCCAGCAGCTCGGATACCTCTGGGGCCAACGTCCTGACTTTC.

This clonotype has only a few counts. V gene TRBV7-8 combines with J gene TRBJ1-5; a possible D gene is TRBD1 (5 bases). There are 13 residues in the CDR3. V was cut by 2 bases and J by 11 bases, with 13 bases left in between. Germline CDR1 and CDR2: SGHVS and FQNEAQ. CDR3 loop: CASSLWGGETQHF. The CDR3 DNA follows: TGTGCCAGCAGCTTATGGGGCGGGGAGACCCAGCATTTT.

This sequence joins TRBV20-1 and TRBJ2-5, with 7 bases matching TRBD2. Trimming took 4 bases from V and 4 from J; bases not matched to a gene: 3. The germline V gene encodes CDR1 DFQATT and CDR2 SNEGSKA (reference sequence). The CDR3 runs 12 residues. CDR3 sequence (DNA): TGCAGTGCTATACCGGGAGGAGAGACCCAGTACTTC. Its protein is CSAIPGGETQYF.

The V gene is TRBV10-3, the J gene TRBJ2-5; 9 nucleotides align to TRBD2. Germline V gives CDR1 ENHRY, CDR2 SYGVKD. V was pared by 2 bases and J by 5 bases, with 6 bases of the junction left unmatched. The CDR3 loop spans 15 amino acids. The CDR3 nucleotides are TGTGCCATCAGTGAGCCGGGACTAGCATCGGAGACCCAGTACTTC. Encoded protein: CAISEPGLASETQYF.

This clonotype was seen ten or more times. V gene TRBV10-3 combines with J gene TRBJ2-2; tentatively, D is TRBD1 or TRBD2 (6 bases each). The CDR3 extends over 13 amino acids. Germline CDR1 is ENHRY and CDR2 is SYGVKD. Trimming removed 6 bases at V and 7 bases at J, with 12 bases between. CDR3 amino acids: CAISGGYNGELFF. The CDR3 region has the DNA TGTGCCATCAGCGGGGGCTATAACGGGGAGCTGTTTTTT.